These T cell receptor beta chains were read from a single sample in a study of radiation and T cells in renal cell carcinoma. Sequencing used immunoSEQ multiplex PCR; TCRdb keeps in-frame clones, though not all of them. This table holds 20,000 to 30,000 clones, about 84% found once. Material: blood, obtained from a patient whose treatment included radiotherapy and nephrectomy. All receptors come from a man aged 55 to 69 with renal cell carcinoma. CDR3s leave out the opening cysteine and the closing phenylalanine or tryptophan. Each record gives: CDR3 protein, J gene, V gene.

ASSRSFNTEAF,TRBJ1-1,TRBV4-3
SVLGQGDTEAF,TRBJ1-1,TRBV29-1
ASSLALRMTGASYEQY,TRBJ2-7,TRBV5-1
ATSRSKVQETQY,TRBJ2-5,TRBV15
ASTPSTDTQY,TRBJ2-3,TRBV7-9
ATSRGGQGIRETQY,TRBJ2-5,TRBV15
ASRQGYSNQPQH,TRBJ1-5,TRBV2
ASSVGAFGTGSYEQY,TRBJ2-7,TRBV9
ASSLPGGGNQPQH,TRBJ1-5,TRBV7-2
AWSRSPGNTIY,TRBJ1-3,TRBV30
AWSFSGGAYEQY,TRBJ2-7,TRBV30
SVEPQGTEKLF,TRBJ1-4,TRBV29-1
ASSLSYSMGQETQY,TRBJ2-5,TRBV7-2
ASSLNSGVLDYGYT,TRBJ1-2,TRBV5-6
ASSMHSATNEKLF,TRBJ1-4,TRBV6-1
ASSVDWYTEAF,TRBJ1-1,TRBV9
ASSVTGASYNEQF,TRBJ2-1,TRBV9
ASSILGTSGVSSYNEQF,TRBJ2-1,TRBV19